This TCR beta chain was captured in a study of blood T cell repertoires in COVID-19. Across the study: The origin of the acute and convalescent COVID-19 samples was the United States, Italy and Spain. Sample material is recorded as cDNA or gDNA derived from T cells, B-cell-depleted T cells, or PBMCs.

How the authors handled the data: Amplification with reference gene primers provided the estimates of nucleated cell counts. Method: immunoSEQ multiplex PCR; TCRdb's copy keeps in-frame clones and lacks some. That table furnishes V, J and clone size, whereas the DNA furnished D and trimming. The sample holds about 230,000 clones; about four fifths are singletons and the top ten take about 4.2%. Germline CDR1 and CDR2: MDHEN and SYDVKM. V gave up 6 bases and J gave up 8 bases; unmatched junction bases: 9. The CDR3 consists of 14 residues. This clonotype was sampled from a man aged 45-65 years with active or convalescent COVID-19. The sample consisted of peripheral blood. The rearrangement joins TRBV28 to TRBJ1-4, with TRBD1 identical over 7 bases. In DNA form, the CDR3 reads TGTGCCAGCAGGAGACAGGGTGGGGTAGAAAAACTGTTTTTT. This sequence encodes CASRRQGGVEKLFF.